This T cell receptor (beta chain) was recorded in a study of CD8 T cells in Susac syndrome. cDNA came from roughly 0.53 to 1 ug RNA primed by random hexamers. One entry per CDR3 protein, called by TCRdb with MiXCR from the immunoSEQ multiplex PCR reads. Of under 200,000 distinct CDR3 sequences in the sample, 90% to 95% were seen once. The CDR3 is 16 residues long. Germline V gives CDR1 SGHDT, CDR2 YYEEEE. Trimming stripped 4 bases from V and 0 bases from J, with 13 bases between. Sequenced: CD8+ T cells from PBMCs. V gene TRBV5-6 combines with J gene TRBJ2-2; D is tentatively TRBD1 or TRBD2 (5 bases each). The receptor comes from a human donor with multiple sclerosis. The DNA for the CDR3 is TGTGCCAGCAGCCGGGGCCGACCATCGAACACCGGGGAGCTGTTTTTT. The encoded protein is CASSRGRPSNTGELFF.